The clone carrying this T cell receptor (beta chain) was seen only a few times. Its specificity is unknown. Using immunoSEQ multiplex PCR, the repertoire was profiled, and TCRdb retains in-frame clones only, with some absent. The data hold 20,000 to 25,000 clones, with around nine tenths observed a single time. This sample is drawn from a study of CD4 T cell repertoires in COVID-19. Whole-study results and caveats: Between about 6 and 28% of SARS-CoV-2 clonotypes also appeared in SARS-CoV and/or HKU1 spike cultures. Suggested intraclonal diversification: top SARS-CoV-2-reactive clonotypes appeared in two or three memory subsets.

Germline trimming cut 5 bases from V and 3 bases from J; bases unmatched to any gene: 4. The germline V gene encodes CDR1 SGHRS and CDR2 YFSETQ. CDR3 length equals 15 residues. The memory T cells were sequenced right after ex vivo isolation, without culture. The chain links TRBV5-1 to TRBJ2-3, with 12 bases identical to TRBD2. The material was central memory CD4+ T cells from blood, obtained before the COVID-19 pandemic. The origin of this receptor is a human donor who had COVID-19. The CDR3 is CASSLLAGGTDTQYF. CDR3 nucleotide sequence: TGCGCCAGCAGTCTCCTAGCGGGAGGGACAGATACGCAGTATTTT.